This passage covers 27 T cell receptor beta chains from one sample sequenced in a study of tumor-infiltrating lymphocytes in localized non-small cell lung cancer. The assay was immunoSEQ multiplex PCR, and TCRdb's table has in-frame clones only and misses some. The table has 15,000 to 20,000 clones, more than 70% seen once. Input material: uninvolved lung tissue not adjacent to the tumor. These receptors all come from a human donor with non-small cell lung cancer.

A few counts support this clone. The V call is TRBV18, the J call TRBJ2-7; 7 bases map to TRBD2. Germline CDR1 and CDR2: KGHSH and LQKENI. Trimming at V came to 2 bases and at J to 6 bases, leaving 7 bases not matched to a gene. This CDR3 comprises 14 residues. DNA of the CDR3: TGTGCCAGCTCACCAACGGCGGGAGAGGGCGAGCAGTACTTC. The encoded protein is CASSPTAGEGEQYF.

The chain links TRBV5-1 to TRBJ1-1; D might be TRBD1 (5 bases). This CDR3 has 16 residues. Germline CDR1 SGHRS, CDR2 YFSETQ. Trimming left V 4 bases short and J 3 bases short, with 19 bases between. CDR3 nucleotide sequence: TGCGCCAGCAGCGGCTCCCCGGACACCTACTACACTGAAGCTTTCTTT. Translated: CASSGSPDTYYTEAFF.

The chain couples TRBV30 to TRBJ1-3, with D maybe TRBD1 (5 bases). CDR1 and CDR2 from the germline V gene are GTSNPN and SVGIG (reference sequence). This CDR3 is 15 amino acids long. The V end was cut by 3 bases, the J end by 0 bases, with 12 bases between. The chain's CDR3 is CAWRGWGSSGNTIYF. CDR3 in DNA: TGTGCCTGGAGGGGATGGGGGTCCTCTGGAAACACCATATATTTT. Using reference TRBV30 and TRBJ1-3 for the parts outside the CDR3, the full variable domain is SQTIHQWPATLVQPVGSPLSLECTVEGTSNPNLYWYRQAAGRGLQLLFYSVGIGQISSEVPQNLSASRPQDRQFILSSKKLLLSDSGFYLCAWRGWGSSGNTIYFGEGSWLTVV.

This rearrangement joins TRBV25-1 to TRBJ1-1; TRBD1 matches at 9 bases. The CDR3 runs 15 residues. Germline trimming cut 7 bases from V and 1 base from J; bases unmatched to any gene: 7. The germline V gene encodes CDR1 MGHDK and CDR2 SYGVNS. For the CDR3, the DNA is TGTGCCAGCATCGGAGGGGACAGGGCGAACACTGAAGCTTTCTTT. It yields the protein CASIGGDRANTEAFF.

The V gene is TRBV28, the J gene TRBJ2-1, with D possibly called TRBD1 or TRBD2 (6 bases each). The CDR3 is 15 residues long. CDR1 is MDHEN and CDR2 is SYDVKM in the germline V gene. Between the trimmed V and J ends, which lost 2 bases and 0 bases, there was a span of 8 bases. The chain's CDR3 is CASSLGGGSYNEQFF. The CDR3 DNA follows: TGTGCCAGCAGTTTAGGAGGGGGCTCCTACAATGAGCAGTTCTTC.

The chain recombines TRBV7-9 with TRBJ1-4; perhaps TRBD1 as D (5 bases). V lost 1 base, J lost 12 bases, and 9 bases lay in between. The germline gives CDR1 SEHNR, CDR2 FQNEAQ (reference sequence). There are 12 residues in the CDR3. CDR3 sequence reads: CASSLVSGQLFF. The DNA for the CDR3 is TGTGCCAGCAGCTTAGTGTCAGGGCAACTGTTTTTT.

This clone was seen more than once but under ten times. The chain has TRBV11-2 and TRBJ1-2, with 8 bases lining up with TRBD1. With V trimmed by 1 base and J by 6 bases, 7 bases remained unmatched. Germline values: CDR1 SGHAT, CDR2 FQNNGV. The CDR3 consists of 15 residues. CDR3 DNA: TGTGCCAGCAGCTTAGTGTCTCAGGGGGCTGATGGCTACACCTTC. Protein sequence: CASSLVSQGADGYTF.

The chain combines TRBV5-1 with TRBJ2-7, with no clear D. This CDR3 spans 15 amino acids. Deletions cut 4 bases from V and 0 bases from J, with 14 bases between. Germline CDR1 SGHRS, CDR2 YFSETQ. CDR3 sequence: CASSVQVDPSYEQYF. CDR3 nucleotides: TGCGCCAGCAGCGTACAAGTCGACCCCTCCTACGAGCAGTACTTC.

DNA for the CDR3: TGTGCCAGCAGCTCAGCTAGAGGATTTTCTCACTATGGCTACACCTTC. It is translated as CASSSARGFSHYGYTF. The V and J genes are TRBV7-9 and TRBJ1-2; D not resolved. V was clipped by 4 bases and J by 3 bases, with 18 bases between them. Germline values: CDR1 SEHNR, CDR2 FQNEAQ (reference sequence). This CDR3 region has 16 residues.

The chain links TRBV7-8 to TRBJ2-5, with D hard to call. Germline V CDR1 and CDR2: SGHVS, FQNEAQ. V lost 3 bases and J lost 3, with 2 bases in between. This CDR3 comprises 11 residues. CDR3 amino acids: CASSFKETQYF. CDR3 nucleotide sequence: TGTGCCAGCAGCTTTAAAGAGACCCAGTACTTC. Using reference TRBV7-8 and TRBJ2-5 for the parts outside the CDR3, the full variable domain is GAGVSQSPRYKVAKRGQDVALRCDPISGHVSLFWYQQALGQGPEFLTYFQNEAQLDKSGLPSDRFFAERPEGSVSTLKIQRTQQEDSAVYLCASSFKETQYFGPGTRLLVL.

This clone was picked up one time. The chain joins TRBV7-6 to TRBJ1-2; D is perhaps TRBD1 (5 bases). Germline V gene sequence: CDR1 SGHVS, CDR2 FNYEAQ. V lost 5 bases and J 0 bases, leaving 16 bases between the germline ends. The CDR3 contains 16 residues. CDR3 nucleotide sequence: TGTGCCAGCAGCCCTACCCCAGACAGTTCTAACTATGGCTACACCTTC. This codes for CASSPTPDSSNYGYTF. The complete variable domain, with remaining parts taken from reference TRBV7-6 and TRBJ1-2, reads GAGVSQSPRYKVTKRGQDVALRCDPISGHVSLYWYRQALGQGPEFLTYFNYEAQQDKSGLPNDRFSAERPEGSISTLTIQRTEQRDSAMYRCASSPTPDSSNYGYTFGSGTRLTVV.

The J gene is TRBJ1-1, the V gene TRBV28; 10 nucleotides match TRBD1. This CDR3 region has 14 residues. The trim removed 5 bases at V and 11 bases at J, leaving 11 bases unmatched. The germline CDR1 and CDR2 sequences are MDHEN and SYDVKM. The DNA of the CDR3 is TGTGCCAGCAGTCCTCCTATGGGACAGGGGTCCGCTTTCTTT. Protein: CASSPPMGQGSAFF.

This clone came up once. The genes are TRBV5-1 and TRBJ2-3; D is ambiguous. V was pared by 0 bases and J by 2 bases, with 7 bases between. This CDR3 is 14 amino acids long. Germline CDR1 reads SGHRS; CDR2 reads YFSETQ. CDR3 coding DNA: TGCGCCAGCAGCTTGGAGGCCAACACAGATACGCAGTATTTT. Its protein product is CASSLEANTDTQYF.

The V call is TRBV10-3, the J call TRBJ2-2, with 10 bases that match TRBD2. This CDR3 has 15 residues. J gave up 1 base and V 6 bases, and 2 bases lay outside the gene matches. Germline CDR1 and CDR2: ENHRY and SYGVKD. The CDR3 here is CAIRRTSGNTGELFF. The CDR3 nucleotides are TGTGCCATCAGAAGGACTAGCGGGAACACCGGGGAGCTGTTTTTT.

V and J are TRBV29-1 and TRBJ1-3; a possible D gene is TRBD1 (5 bases). The CDR3 is 11 residues long. Trimming took 5 bases from V and 9 from J, leaving 11 bases between them. The germline gives CDR1 SQVTM, CDR2 ANQGSEA. The CDR3 DNA reads TGCAGCGTTTGGGTGGGGGGCACCATATATTTT. Its translation: CSVWVGGTIYF.

This clone turned up a few times. V and J are TRBV28 and TRBJ1-2; the match to TRBD1 covers 8 bases. The CDR3 length is 14 residues. CDR1 is MDHEN and CDR2 is SYDVKM in the germline V gene. J was trimmed by 2 bases and V by 9 bases; bases with no gene match: 8. CDR3 sequence: CASGQGFMNYGYTF. Here the CDR3 DNA reads TGTGCCAGTGGACAGGGTTTTATGAACTATGGCTACACCTTC.

This sequence joins TRBV11-2 and TRBJ1-4; D is uncertain. V lost 5 bases, J lost 7 bases, and 17 bases lay in between. Germline V lookup: CDR1 SGHAT, CDR2 FQNNGV. This CDR3 is 15 amino acids long. The CDR3 nucleotides are TGTGCCAGCAGCCTCATGACATGGTCGACTGAAAAACTGTTTTTT. Translated: CASSLMTWSTEKLFF.

This chain links TRBV2 with TRBJ1-2, with 9 bases identical to TRBD1. The V and J ends lost 7 bases and 6 bases, in that order; junction bases with no gene match: 9. The germline V gene encodes CDR1 SNHLY and CDR2 FYNNEI. The CDR3 loop spans 14 amino acids. The CDR3 nucleotides are TGTGCCAGCAATTGGGACAGGGCAACGGATGGCTACACCTTC. It translates to CASNWDRATDGYTF. The whole variable domain, filled in from reference TRBV2 and TRBJ1-2, reads EPEVTQTPSHQVTQMGQEVILRCVPISNHLYFYWYRQILGQKVEFLVSFYNNEISEKSEIFDDQFSVERPDGSNFTLKIRSTKLEDSAMYFCASNWDRATDGYTFGSGTRLTVV.

The V gene is TRBV30, the J gene TRBJ2-5; D assignment may be TRBD1 or TRBD2 (5 bases each). There are 15 residues in the CDR3. Germline lookup yields CDR1 GTSNPN and CDR2 SVGIG (reference sequence). V lost 1 base, J lost 1 base, and 13 bases lay in between. CDR3 sequence reads: CAWSEGTNLQETQYF. The DNA for the CDR3 is TGTGCCTGGAGTGAAGGGACGAACCTCCAAGAGACCCAGTACTTC.

The chain joins TRBV6-1 to TRBJ1-5; D is uncertain. Per germline, CDR1 MNHNS and CDR2 SASEGT. The V end lost 8 bases, the J end lost 3 bases, and 11 bases lay between the germline ends. CDR3 size: 13 residues. The CDR3 DNA reads TGTGCCAGCGGAGACACCTACAATCAGCCCCAGCATTTT. Its translation is CASGDTYNQPQHF.

This clone appeared a few times. CDR3 amino acids: CAITRTGELFF. CDR3 in DNA: TGTGCCATCACACGTACCGGGGAGCTGTTTTTT. V gene TRBV10-3 combines with J gene TRBJ2-2; no clear D. V was pared by 7 bases and J by 5 bases, with 5 bases between. The length of the CDR3 is 11 residues. CDR1 ENHRY and CDR2 SYGVKD come from the germline V gene.

The chain joins TRBV27 to TRBJ2-7; D remains unclear. V was clipped by 5 bases and J by 2 bases, with 4 bases between them. CDR1 is MNHEY, CDR2 SMNVEV, per germline (reference sequence). The CDR3 totals 11 residues. The CDR3 DNA reads as TGTGCCAGCAGTCCAACCTACGAGCAGTACTTC. Translating gives CASSPTYEQYF.

The V call is TRBV6-5, the J call TRBJ2-1, with TRBD1 matching over 7 bases. V shed 5 bases, J shed 12 bases, and the junction held 10 bases outside the gene matches. CDR1 and CDR2 from the germline V gene are MNHEY and SVGAGI. The CDR3 totals 13 residues. This chain's CDR3 is CASSGTGVRGQFF. Here the CDR3 DNA reads TGTGCCAGCAGTGGAACAGGGGTAAGAGGGCAGTTCTTC.

CDR3 sequence (DNA): TGTGCCAGCAGCCCCGCGGACAGTCAATGGCGAGTCAATGGCTACACCTTC. As protein: CASSPADSQWRVNGYTF. This chain uses TRBV28 with TRBJ1-2; D perhaps matches TRBD1 (6 bases). The V gene lost 6 bases and the J gene lost 6 bases, with 26 bases spanning the gap. This CDR3 region has 17 residues. Germline-derived CDR1 and CDR2 are MDHEN and SYDVKM.

The chain employs TRBV5-1 and TRBJ2-7, with 11 bases lining up with TRBD2. The V gene end was trimmed by 1 base and the J gene end by 6 bases; junction bases not matched to a gene: 3. In germline, CDR1 is SGHRS, CDR2 YFSETQ. The CDR3 consists of 14 residues. CDR3 DNA sequence: TGCGCCAGCAGCTTGACTAGCGGGGGCATCGAGCAGTACTTC. It specifies CASSLTSGGIEQYF.

V is TRBV5-1 and J is TRBJ2-5, with D unclear. The CDR3 extends over 13 amino acids. V gave up 0 bases and J gave up 2 bases, with 5 bases separating them. Germline CDR1 and CDR2: SGHRS and YFSETQ. The DNA of the CDR3 is TGCGCCAGCAGCTTGGGGGGACAAGAGACCCAGTACTTC. This sequence encodes CASSLGGQETQYF.

The genes are TRBV6-5 and TRBJ2-4; the D gene is possibly TRBD1 (7 bases). The germline V and J ends were trimmed by 2 bases and 8 bases, with 10 bases remaining between them. Germline assignment: CDR1 MNHEY and CDR2 SVGAGI. The CDR3 runs to 13 residues. This CDR3 reads CASSYGRGDIQYF. The DNA for the CDR3 is TGTGCCAGCAGTTACGGCAGGGGGGACATTCAGTACTTC.